The clone carrying this T cell receptor (beta chain) was seen more than once but under ten times. What it recognizes is unknown. TCRdb recomputed calls from the reads with MiXCR, one row per CDR3 protein. The data show tens of thousands of distinct CDR3 sequences, about 30% seen once. These data are taken from a study of T cell repertoires in cytomegalovirus infection. Study details: The public TCR beta signatures pointed to both CMV infection and matching HLA type. Whole-study results and caveats: Of the TCR beta families, the public ones yielded a cumulative frequency that identified carriers of CMV plus the relevant HLA. The study found HLA-C-restricted CMV-specific TCR beta clonotypes dominating the ex vivo response.

The germline V and J ends were trimmed by 2 bases and 4 bases, with 8 bases remaining between them. Germline lookup yields CDR1 LNHDA and CDR2 SQIVND (reference sequence). The CDR3 is 13 residues long. The chain joins TRBV19 to TRBJ2-5; D gene unclear. The sequence derives from a human donor in good health (CMV status not recorded). Some clones in this sample may be carry-over from other donors' samples. Sequenced: PBMCs, sequenced either directly or after in vitro stimulation (not recorded which). The DNA of the CDR3 is TGTGCCAGTAGTATACGGAACGGAGAGACCCAGTACTTC. It codes for CASSIRNGETQYF.